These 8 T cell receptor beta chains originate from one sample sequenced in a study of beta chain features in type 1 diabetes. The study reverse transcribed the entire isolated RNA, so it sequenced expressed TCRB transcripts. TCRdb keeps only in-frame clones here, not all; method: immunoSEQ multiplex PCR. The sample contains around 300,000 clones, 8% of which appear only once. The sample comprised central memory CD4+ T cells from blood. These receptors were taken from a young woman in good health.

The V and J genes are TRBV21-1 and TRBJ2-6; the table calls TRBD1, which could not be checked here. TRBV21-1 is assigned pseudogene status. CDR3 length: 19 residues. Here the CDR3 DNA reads TGTGCCAGCAGCAAAGCGACTGGGACACGTGAGACTGGGGCCAACGTCCTGACTTTC. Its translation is CASSKATGTRETGANVLTF.

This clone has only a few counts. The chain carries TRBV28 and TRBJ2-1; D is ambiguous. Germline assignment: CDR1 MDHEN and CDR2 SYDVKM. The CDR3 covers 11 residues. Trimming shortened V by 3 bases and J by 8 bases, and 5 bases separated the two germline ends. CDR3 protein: CASSLLDEQFF. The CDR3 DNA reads TGTGCCAGCAGTTTGTTGGATGAGCAGTTCTTC.

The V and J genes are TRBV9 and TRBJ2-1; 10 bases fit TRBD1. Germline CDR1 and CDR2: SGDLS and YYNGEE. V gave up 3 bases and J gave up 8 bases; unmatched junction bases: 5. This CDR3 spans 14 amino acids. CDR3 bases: TGTGCCAGCAGCGGGGGACAGGGGTACGATGAGCAGTTCTTC. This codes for CASSGGQGYDEQFF.

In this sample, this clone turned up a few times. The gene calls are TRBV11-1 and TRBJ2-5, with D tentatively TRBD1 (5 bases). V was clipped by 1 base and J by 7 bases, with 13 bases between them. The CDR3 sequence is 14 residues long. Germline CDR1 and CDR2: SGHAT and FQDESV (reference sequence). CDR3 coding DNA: TGTGCCAGCAGCTTAGGGGCAGGGTCCCCGACCCAGTACTTC. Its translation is CASSLGAGSPTQYF.

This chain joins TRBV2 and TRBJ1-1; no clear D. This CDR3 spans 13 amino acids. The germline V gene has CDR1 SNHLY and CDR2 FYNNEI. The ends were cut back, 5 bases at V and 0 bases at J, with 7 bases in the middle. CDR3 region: CASSRTMNTEAFF. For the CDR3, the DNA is TGTGCCAGCAGTCGGACCATGAACACTGAAGCTTTCTTT.

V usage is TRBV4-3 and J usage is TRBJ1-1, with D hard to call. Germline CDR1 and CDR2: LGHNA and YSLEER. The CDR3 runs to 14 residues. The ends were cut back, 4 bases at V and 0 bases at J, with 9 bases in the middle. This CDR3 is CASSRDRLNTEAFF. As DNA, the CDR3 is TGCGCCAGCAGCCGAGACCGTTTGAACACTGAAGCTTTCTTT.

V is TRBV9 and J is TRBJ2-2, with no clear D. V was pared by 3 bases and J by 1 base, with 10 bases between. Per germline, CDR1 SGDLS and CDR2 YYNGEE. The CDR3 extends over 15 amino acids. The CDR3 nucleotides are TGTGCCAGCAGCGAGGGCAGACTGAACACCGGGGAGCTGTTTTTT. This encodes CASSEGRLNTGELFF.

This chain's CDR3 is CASSLVVDGSGANVLTF. CDR3 DNA sequence: TGTGCCAGCAGCTTGGTTGTGGACGGCTCTGGGGCCAACGTCCTGACTTTC. This chain joins TRBV5-5 and TRBJ2-6; D is undetermined. The V gene lost 0 bases and the J gene lost 0 bases, with 10 bases spanning the gap. Germline CDR1 reads SGHKS; CDR2 reads YYEKEE (reference sequence). The CDR3 has 17 residues.